This T cell receptor beta chain was observed in a study of cytomegalovirus exposure and HLA in healthy donors. Between the trimmed V and J ends, which lost 6 bases and 5 bases, there was a span of 6 bases. Germline loops: CDR1 MNHEY, CDR2 SMNVEV (reference sequence). The CDR3 loop spans 11 amino acids. PCR employed 60 Vbeta and 13 Jbeta primers. Some clones are missing from TCRdb's copy, which holds only in-frame ones; the method was immunoSEQ multiplex PCR. This table holds roughly 200,000 clones, roughly 80% found once. The source is a man aged 25-45 years in good health and CMV-seronegative. The material sequenced was PBMCs. The chain combines TRBV27 with TRBJ2-3; D gene uncertain. The CDR3 nucleotides are TGTGCCAGCAGCCCAGGAGATACGCAGTATTTT. This gives the protein CASSPGDTQYF.